This T cell receptor (beta chain) was documented in a study of CD8 T cells in Susac syndrome (dated by TCRdb to about 2019). Regarding the complete study: Of the Susac syndrome patients who were sequenced, fewer than 10 were in clinical remission while 5 or 6 had clinically active disease. At the time of blood withdrawal, Susac syndrome patients were either therapy-naive, taking corticosteroids (with some also receiving IVIg), or on IVIg alone. Repertoire sequencing was used to test whether CD8+ T cell activation and differentiation in Susac syndrome was antigen driven. Paper-wide results and their limitations: The number of individuals in the TCR sequencing and HLA analysis was recognized as being relatively small. No clonal expansion was detected in the CD4+ T cell repertoire of Susac syndrome patients.

The germline V gene (reference sequence) yields MNHEY for CDR1 and SMNVEV for CDR2. The CDR3 starts with the cysteine, ends with the phenylalanine, and has 15 residues. The read is trimmed to its CDR3 DNA, 45 bases read in frame from base 1. V and J lose 6 bases and 3 bases, and a span of 17 bases separates them. High-throughput TCR beta sequencing profiled peripheral blood CD8+ and CD4+ T cells from healthy donors, Susac syndrome patients and multiple sclerosis patients. Recently defined diagnostic criteria for definite or probable disease were met by the Susac syndrome patients. Bulk CD8+ and CD4+ T cells were purified by magnetic negative isolation, while CD8+ TEMRA cells were enriched using FACS. Blood was drawn into EDTA tubes, processed within 24 hours, and PBMCs were isolated by density gradient centrifugation. PBMCs destined for TCR sequencing were cryopreserved in liquid nitrogen and later thawed in a 37 °C water bath. Purity of sorted or isolated CD4+, CD8+ and CD8+ TEMRA cells was at least 90%.

RNA was extracted using the RNeasy kit, and roughly 0.5 to 1 microgram was reverse transcribed with random hexamers. The immunoSEQ multiplex PCR assay, covering 54 Vbeta and 13 Jbeta segments, was used to amplify TCR beta CDR3 regions. Bias from PCR amplification was corrected by using a synthetic template baseline for primer optimization and for computational correction. Concerning the study's data processing: Reads were assigned to V, D and J genes according to IMGT and analyzed in immunoSEQ Analyzer, with only productive sequences retained. To calculate clonality, Shannon entropy was normalized by log2 of the number of productive unique sequences and then subtracted from one. For each patient and control, public and private clones were evaluated among the 100 most prevalent clones. A clone was defined as Susac-specific if it was absent from the healthy and MS cohorts, from 950 to 1,300 published viral clones and from other ImmuneACCESS disease sequences. The public reads were run again by TCRdb, first through fastp at Q25 and then through MiXCR, and only productive beta chains were kept. Every distinct CDR3 protein forms one entry, paired with its most common genes and DNA. The V and J calls were not made by the authors but by TCRdb's processing. The sample profile shows about 140,000 distinct CDR3 sequences; around 95% of them were found once. The top ten clonotypes cover over 0.065% of the sample.

Regarding this clonotype: Its antigen specificity is not known. Base-call qualities are not available, and no considerably larger clone is one nucleotide away.

Sequenced material: CD4+ T cells from PBMCs. The clonotype originates from a human donor with Susac syndrome. This chain is built from TRBV27 and TRBJ2-5; the D gene is possibly TRBD1 or TRBD2, each agreeing over 6 bases. The nucleotide sequence is TGTGCCAGCAGGGCGGGGCAGGGGCGTGAAGAGACCCAGTACTTC. It is translated as CASRAGQGREETQYF.